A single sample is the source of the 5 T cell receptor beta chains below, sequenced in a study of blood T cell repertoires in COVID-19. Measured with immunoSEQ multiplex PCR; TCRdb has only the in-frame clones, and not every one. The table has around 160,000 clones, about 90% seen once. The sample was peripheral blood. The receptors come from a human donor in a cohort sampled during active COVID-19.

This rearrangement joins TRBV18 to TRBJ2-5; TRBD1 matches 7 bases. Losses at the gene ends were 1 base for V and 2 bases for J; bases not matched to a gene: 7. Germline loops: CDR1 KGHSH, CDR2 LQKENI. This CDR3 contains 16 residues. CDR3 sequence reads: CASSPLSQGIQETQYF. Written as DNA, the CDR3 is TGTGCCAGCTCACCACTCTCACAGGGGATTCAAGAGACCCAGTACTTC.

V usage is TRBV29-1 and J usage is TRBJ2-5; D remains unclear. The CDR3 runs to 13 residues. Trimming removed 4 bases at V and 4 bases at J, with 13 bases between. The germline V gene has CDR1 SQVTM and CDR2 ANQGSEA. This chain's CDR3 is CSVVPFSGETQYF. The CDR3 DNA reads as TGCAGCGTTGTTCCCTTTTCGGGAGAGACCCAGTACTTC.

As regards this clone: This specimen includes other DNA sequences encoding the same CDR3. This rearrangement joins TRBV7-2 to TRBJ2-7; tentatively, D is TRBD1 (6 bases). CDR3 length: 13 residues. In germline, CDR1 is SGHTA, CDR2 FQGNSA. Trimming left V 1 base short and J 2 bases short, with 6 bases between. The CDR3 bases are TGTGCCAGCAGCTTAGACAGGGCCTACGAGCAGTACTTC. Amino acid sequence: CASSLDRAYEQYF.

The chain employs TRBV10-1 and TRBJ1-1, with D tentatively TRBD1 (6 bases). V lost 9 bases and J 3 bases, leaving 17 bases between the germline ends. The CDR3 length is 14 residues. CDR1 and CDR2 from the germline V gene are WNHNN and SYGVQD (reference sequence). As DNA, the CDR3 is TGCGCCAGAAGCAGGGGAGGGATGGACACTGAAGCTTTCTTT. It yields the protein CARSRGGMDTEAFF.

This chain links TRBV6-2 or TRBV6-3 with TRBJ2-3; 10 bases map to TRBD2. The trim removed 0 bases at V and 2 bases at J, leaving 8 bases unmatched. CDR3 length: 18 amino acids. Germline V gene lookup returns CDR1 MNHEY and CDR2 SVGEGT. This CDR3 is CASSYSGLLAGFTDTQYF. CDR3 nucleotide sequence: TGTGCCAGCAGTTACTCGGGCCTACTAGCGGGATTCACAGATACGCAGTATTTT.